This TCR beta chain was captured by sequencing in a study of T cell responses to AZD1222 COVID-19 vaccine. Overall study findings and caveats: Reportedly, close to half of spike-specific TCRs are directed against unmutated variant regions. Dominant CD4 TCR responses targeted spike regions 160-218 and 743-854. Among the donors, most were white British and more were female, and clonal diversity was possibly underestimated.

Concerning this clone itself: The antigen remains unidentified.

The method was immunoSEQ multiplex PCR; TCRdb's version includes in-frame clones alone and lacks a portion of them. The sample lists some 110,000 clones, almost 90% occurring once. The V end lost 0 bases, the J end lost 0 bases, and 16 bases lay between the germline ends. The CDR3 runs to 18 residues. CDR1 and CDR2 (germline): SGHRS, YFSETQ. Sample: peripheral blood, taken on day 0 of AZD1222 vaccination. The TCR originated in an adult in good health. The chain links TRBV5-1 to TRBJ1-5, with a tentative D call TRBD1 (5 bases). The CDR3 protein is CASSLGQGGDYSNQPQHF. The CDR3 coding sequence is TGCGCCAGCAGCTTGGGGCAGGGTGGGGACTATAGCAATCAGCCCCAGCATTTT.